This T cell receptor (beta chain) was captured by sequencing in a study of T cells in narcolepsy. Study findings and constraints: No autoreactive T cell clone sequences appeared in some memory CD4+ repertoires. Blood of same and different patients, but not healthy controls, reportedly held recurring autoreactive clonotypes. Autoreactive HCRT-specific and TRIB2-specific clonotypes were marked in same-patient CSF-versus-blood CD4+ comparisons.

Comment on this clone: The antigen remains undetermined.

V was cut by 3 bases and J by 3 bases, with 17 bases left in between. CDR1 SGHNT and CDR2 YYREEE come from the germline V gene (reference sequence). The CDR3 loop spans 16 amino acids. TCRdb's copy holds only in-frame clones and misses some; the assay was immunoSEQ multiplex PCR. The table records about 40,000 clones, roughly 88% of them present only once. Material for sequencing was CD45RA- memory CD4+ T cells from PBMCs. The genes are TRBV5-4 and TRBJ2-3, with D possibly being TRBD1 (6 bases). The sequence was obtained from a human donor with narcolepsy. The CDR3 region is CASSSPELDRTDTQYF. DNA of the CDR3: TGTGCCAGCAGCTCTCCCGAACTGGACAGAACAGATACGCAGTATTTT.